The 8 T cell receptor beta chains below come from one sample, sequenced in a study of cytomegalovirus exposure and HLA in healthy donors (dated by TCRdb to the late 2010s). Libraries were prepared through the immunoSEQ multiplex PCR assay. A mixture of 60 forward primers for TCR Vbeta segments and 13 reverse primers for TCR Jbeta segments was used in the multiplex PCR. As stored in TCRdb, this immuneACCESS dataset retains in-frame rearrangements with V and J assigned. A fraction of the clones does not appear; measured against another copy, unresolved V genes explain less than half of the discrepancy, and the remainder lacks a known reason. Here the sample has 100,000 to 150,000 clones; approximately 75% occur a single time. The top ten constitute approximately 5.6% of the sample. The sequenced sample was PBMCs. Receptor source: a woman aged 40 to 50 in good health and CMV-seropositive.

The CDR3 bases are TGCAGCGTTGGTAGTAGCGCGTCGAACACCGGGGAGCTGTTTTTT. Translating gives CSVGSSASNTGELFF. J is TRBJ2-2 and V is TRBV29-1; perhaps TRBD2 as D (5 bases). The CDR3 runs to 15 residues. Trimming removed 4 bases at V and 0 bases at J, with 12 bases between. Germline lookup yields CDR1 SQVTM and CDR2 ANQGSEA.

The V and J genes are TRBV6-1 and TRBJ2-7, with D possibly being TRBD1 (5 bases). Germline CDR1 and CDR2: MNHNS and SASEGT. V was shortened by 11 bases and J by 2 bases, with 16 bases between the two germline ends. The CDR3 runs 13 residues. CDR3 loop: CASRAGGTYEQYF. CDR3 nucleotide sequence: TGTGCCTCCAGGGCAGGCGGAACCTACGAGCAGTACTTC.

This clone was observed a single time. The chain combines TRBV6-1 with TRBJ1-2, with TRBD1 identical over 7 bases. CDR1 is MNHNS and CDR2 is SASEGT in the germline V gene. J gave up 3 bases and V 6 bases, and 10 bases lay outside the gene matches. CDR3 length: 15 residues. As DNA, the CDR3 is TGTGCCAGCAGGAGTGGAGGACAGGCTTACTATGGCTACACCTTC. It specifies CASRSGGQAYYGYTF.

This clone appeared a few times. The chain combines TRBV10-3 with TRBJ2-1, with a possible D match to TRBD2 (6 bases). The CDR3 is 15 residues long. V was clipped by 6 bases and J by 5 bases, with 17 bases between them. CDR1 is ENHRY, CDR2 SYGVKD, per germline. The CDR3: CAISTTGVGNNEQFF. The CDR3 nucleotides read TGTGCCATCAGCACAACGGGGGTAGGGAACAATGAGCAGTTCTTC.

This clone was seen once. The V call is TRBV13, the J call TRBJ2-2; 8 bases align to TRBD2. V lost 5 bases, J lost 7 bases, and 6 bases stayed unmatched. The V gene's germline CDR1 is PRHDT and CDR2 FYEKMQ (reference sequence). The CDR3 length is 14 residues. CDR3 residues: CASSRSGVVGELFF. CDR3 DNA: TGTGCCAGCAGCCGTAGCGGGGTGGTCGGGGAGCTGTTTTTT.

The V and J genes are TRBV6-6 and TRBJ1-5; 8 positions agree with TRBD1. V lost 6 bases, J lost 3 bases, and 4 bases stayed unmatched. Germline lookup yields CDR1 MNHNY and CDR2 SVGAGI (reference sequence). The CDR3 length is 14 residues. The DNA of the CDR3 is TGTGCCAGCAGGGGACAGGTGAACAATCAGCCCCAGCATTTT. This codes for CASRGQVNNQPQHF.

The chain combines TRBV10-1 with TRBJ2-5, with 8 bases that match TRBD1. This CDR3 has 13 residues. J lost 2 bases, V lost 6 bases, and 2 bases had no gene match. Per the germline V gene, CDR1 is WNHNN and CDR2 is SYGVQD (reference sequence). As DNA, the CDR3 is TGCGCCAGCAGCGGACAGGGACAAGAGACCCAGTACTTC. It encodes CASSGQGQETQYF.

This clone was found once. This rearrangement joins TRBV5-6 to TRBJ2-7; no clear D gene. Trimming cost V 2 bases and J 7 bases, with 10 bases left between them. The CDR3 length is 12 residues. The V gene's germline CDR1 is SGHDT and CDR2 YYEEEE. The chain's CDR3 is CASSFLRLEQYF. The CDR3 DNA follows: TGTGCCAGCAGCTTCTTGCGGTTGGAGCAGTACTTC.